Each of the 13 T cell receptor beta chains below was sequenced from the same sample in a study of blood T cell repertoires in COVID-19. Profiled with immunoSEQ multiplex PCR; TCRdb holds only in-frame clones, not every one. Seen here are roughly 45,000 clones, 83% observed once, and the top ten hold over 9.5%. The specimen was peripheral blood. The receptor set was obtained from a human donor in a cohort sampled during active COVID-19.

The V call is TRBV11-2, the J call TRBJ2-5; maybe TRBD2 (5 bases). Trimming cost V 7 bases and J 1 base, with 10 bases left between them. Germline-derived CDR1 and CDR2 are SGHAT and FQNNGV. CDR3 size: 13 residues. The CDR3, as DNA: TGTGCCAGCACCCTAGCATCCCAAGAGACCCAGTACTTC. This gives the protein CASTLASQETQYF.

This clone was counted a few times. The chain joins TRBV19 to TRBJ1-5, with D tentatively TRBD1 (6 bases). V lost 6 bases, J lost 1 base, and 13 bases lay in between. CDR1 and CDR2 (germline): LNHDA, SQIVND (reference sequence). The CDR3 length is 15 residues. The CDR3 loop reads CASSISGQSNQPQHF. In DNA, the CDR3 is TGTGCCAGTAGCATCTCCGGACAGAGCAATCAGCCCCAGCATTTT.

This clone was counted only a few times. V gene TRBV9 combines with J gene TRBJ1-4; TRBD1 aligns across 7 bases. The CDR3 extends over 15 amino acids. Germline V gene sequence: CDR1 SGDLS, CDR2 YYNGEE. The ends lost 3 bases at V and 8 bases at J; junction bases unmatched: 10. In DNA, the CDR3 is TGTGCCAGCAGCGCGAACAGGGGCGGTAGCGAAAAACTGTTTTTT. Amino acids: CASSANRGGSEKLFF.

This clone was observed once. The chain couples TRBV2 to TRBJ2-3; TRBD1 matches 8 bases. J lost 3 bases, V lost 5 bases, and 10 bases had no gene match. Germline CDR1 is SNHLY and CDR2 is FYNNEI. CDR3 size: 16 residues. The CDR3 loop is CASSLWTGLETDTQYF. In DNA form, the CDR3 reads TGTGCCAGCAGTCTATGGACAGGGTTGGAGACAGATACGCAGTATTTT.

CDR3 DNA sequence: TGTGCCAGCAGAAAACAGGGATATAGCAATCAGCCCCAGCATTTT. Residues: CASRKQGYSNQPQHF. The rearrangement links TRBV27 to TRBJ1-5; D may be TRBD1 (6 bases). Germline CDR1 is MNHEY and CDR2 is SMNVEV (reference sequence). The CDR3 runs 15 residues. V was pared by 6 bases and J by 0 bases, with 12 bases between.

This chain links TRBV15 with TRBJ1-3; D possibly corresponds to TRBD1 (6 bases). The CDR3 covers 16 residues. Trimming took off 4 bases at V and 1 base at J, with 14 bases between the two ends. CDR1 and CDR2 (germline): LNHNV, YYDKDF (reference sequence). The CDR3 DNA sequence: TGTGCCACCAGCAAGCCGAAACAGGGATCTGGAAACACCATATATTTT. Translated: CATSKPKQGSGNTIYF.

The V and J genes are TRBV4-2 and TRBJ2-3; no clear D. CDR3 length equals 16 residues. Germline CDR1 LGHNA, CDR2 YNFKEQ. Trimming removed 0 bases from V and 0 bases from J, with 10 bases in between. This chain's CDR3 is CASSQDPLYSTDTQYF. In nucleotides, the CDR3 is TGTGCCAGCAGCCAAGATCCCCTTTATAGCACAGATACGCAGTATTTT.

The CDR3 DNA reads as TGTGCCAGCAGCGAGCTCCAGGGGGCGGAGACCCAGTACTTC. It translates to CASSELQGAETQYF. The chain carries TRBV3-1 (or the pseudogene TRBV3-2) and TRBJ2-5; 8 bases map to TRBD1. V shed 5 bases, J shed 5 bases, and the junction held 7 bases outside the gene matches. This CDR3 has 14 residues. Germline V lookup: CDR1 LGHDT, CDR2 YNNKEL (reference sequence).

A note on this clone: One end of the junction does not line up with germline, which may come from a read error. The chain employs TRBV7-9 and TRBJ1-6; 7 bases align to TRBD1. This CDR3 region has 16 residues. Germline V CDR1 and CDR2: SEHNR, FQNEAQ (reference sequence). CDR3 residues: CASSVARPGQNSPLHF. In DNA, the CDR3 is TGTGCCAGCAGCGTAGCCCGACCGGGACAGAATTCACCCCTCCACTTT.

The chain joins TRBV7-2 to TRBJ1-3, with a tentative D call TRBD1 (5 bases). V lost 1 base, J lost 9 bases, and 19 bases lay in between. CDR3 length: 16 amino acids. CDR1 SGHTA and CDR2 FQGNSA come from the germline V gene. The chain's CDR3 is CASSLGGDLTDGTIYF. Written as DNA, the CDR3 is TGTGCCAGCAGCTTAGGGGGGGACCTCACAGATGGCACCATATATTTT.

V gene TRBV4-3 combines with J gene TRBJ2-7; TRBD1 matches at 7 bases. The germline V gene has CDR1 LGHNA and CDR2 YSLEER. Losses at the gene ends were 5 bases for V and 2 bases for J; bases not matched to a gene: 6. The CDR3 totals 14 residues. The CDR3 protein is CASSDYRGAYEQYF. CDR3 DNA sequence: TGCGCCAGCAGCGACTACAGGGGCGCCTACGAGCAGTACTTC.

The V gene is TRBV10-3, the J gene TRBJ2-4; D unclear. Looked up from germline, CDR1 is ENHRY and CDR2 is SYGVKD. The CDR3 totals 15 residues. Trimming stripped 3 bases from V and 6 bases from J, with 15 bases between. CDR3 sequence reads: CAISDGSSGGNIQYF. The CDR3 DNA is TGTGCCATCAGTGATGGGTCCTCGGGTGGAAACATTCAGTACTTC.

The chain uses TRBV19 and TRBJ2-5; maybe TRBD1 (6 bases). This CDR3 has 14 residues. V gave up 6 bases and J gave up 0 bases, with 11 bases separating them. CDR1 is LNHDA, CDR2 SQIVND, per germline (reference sequence). CDR3 region: CASSQGTYQETQYF. The CDR3 nucleotides are TGTGCCAGTAGCCAGGGGACATACCAAGAGACCCAGTACTTC. Using reference TRBV19 and TRBJ2-5 for the parts outside the CDR3, the full variable domain is DGGITQSPKYLFRKEGQNVTLSCEQNLNHDAMYWYRQDPGQGLRLIYYSQIVNDFQKGDIAEGYSVSREKKESFPLTVTSAQKNPTAFYLCASSQGTYQETQYFGPGTRLLVL.